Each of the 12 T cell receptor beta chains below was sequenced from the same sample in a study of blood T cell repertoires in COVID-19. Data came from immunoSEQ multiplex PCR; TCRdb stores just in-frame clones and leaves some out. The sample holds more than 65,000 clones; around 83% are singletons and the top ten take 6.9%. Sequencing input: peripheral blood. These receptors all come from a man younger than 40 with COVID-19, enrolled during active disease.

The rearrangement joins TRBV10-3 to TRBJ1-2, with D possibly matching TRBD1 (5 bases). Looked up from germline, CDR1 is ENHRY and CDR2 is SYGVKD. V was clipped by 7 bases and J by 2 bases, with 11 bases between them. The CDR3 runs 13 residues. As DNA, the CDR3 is TGTGCCATCACCCAGGGTCTGAACTATGGCTACACCTTC. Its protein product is CAITQGLNYGYTF.

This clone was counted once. The CDR3 DNA reads TGTGCCAGCAGCTTGGCCCTCAGAGCGGATACGCAGTATTTT. Protein product: CASSLALRADTQYF. The chain couples TRBV5-4 to TRBJ2-3; D is unresolved. The germline V gene encodes CDR1 SGHNT and CDR2 YYREEE (reference sequence). CDR3 length: 14 amino acids. Trimming shortened V by 0 bases and J by 6 bases, and 11 bases separated the two germline ends.

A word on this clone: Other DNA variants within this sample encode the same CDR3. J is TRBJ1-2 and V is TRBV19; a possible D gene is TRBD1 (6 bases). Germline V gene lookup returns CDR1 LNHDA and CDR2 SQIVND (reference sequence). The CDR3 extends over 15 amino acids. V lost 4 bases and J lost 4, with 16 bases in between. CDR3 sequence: CASSTRQEAGYGYTF. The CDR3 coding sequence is TGTGCCAGTAGTACCAGACAGGAAGCCGGCTATGGCTACACCTTC.

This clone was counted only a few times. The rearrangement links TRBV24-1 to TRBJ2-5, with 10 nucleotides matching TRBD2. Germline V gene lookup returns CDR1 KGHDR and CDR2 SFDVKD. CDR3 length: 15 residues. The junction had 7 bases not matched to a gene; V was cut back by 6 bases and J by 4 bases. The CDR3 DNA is TGTGCCACCAGTTTAACGGGACTAGCGACAGAGACCCAGTACTTC. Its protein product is CATSLTGLATETQYF.

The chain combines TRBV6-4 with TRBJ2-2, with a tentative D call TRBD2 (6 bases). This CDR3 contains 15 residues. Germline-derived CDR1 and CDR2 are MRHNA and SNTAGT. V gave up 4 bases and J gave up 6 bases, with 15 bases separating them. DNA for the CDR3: TGTGCCAGCAGTGCGGAGGGAGAGGGGCCCGGGGAGCTGTTTTTT. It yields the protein CASSAEGEGPGELFF.

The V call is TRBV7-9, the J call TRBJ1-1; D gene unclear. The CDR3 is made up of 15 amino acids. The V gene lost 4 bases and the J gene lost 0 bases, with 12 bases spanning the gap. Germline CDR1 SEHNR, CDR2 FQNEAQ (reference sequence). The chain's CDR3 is CASSSQPGVNTEAFF. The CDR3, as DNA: TGTGCCAGCAGCTCGCAGCCGGGTGTGAACACTGAAGCTTTCTTT.

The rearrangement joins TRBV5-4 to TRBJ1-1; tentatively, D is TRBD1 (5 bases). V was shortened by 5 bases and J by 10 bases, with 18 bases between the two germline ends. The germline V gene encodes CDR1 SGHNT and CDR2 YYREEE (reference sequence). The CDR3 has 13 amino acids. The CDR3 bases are TGTGCCAGCAGTAGGGACTTCAAAATGGGAGCTTTCTTT. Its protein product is CASSRDFKMGAFF.

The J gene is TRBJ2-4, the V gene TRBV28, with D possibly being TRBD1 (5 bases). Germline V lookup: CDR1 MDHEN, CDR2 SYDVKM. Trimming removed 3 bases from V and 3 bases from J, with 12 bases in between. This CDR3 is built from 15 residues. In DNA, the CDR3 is TGTGCCAGCAGTTTTAGCAGGGTAGTCAAAAACATTCAGTACTTC. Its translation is CASSFSRVVKNIQYF.

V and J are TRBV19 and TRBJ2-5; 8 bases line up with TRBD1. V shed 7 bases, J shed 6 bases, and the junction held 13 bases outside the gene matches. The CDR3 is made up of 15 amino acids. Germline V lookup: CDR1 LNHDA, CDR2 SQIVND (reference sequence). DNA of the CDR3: TGTGCCAGTATTGATACAGGGGGAAGCAAGAAGACCCAGTACTTC. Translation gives CASIDTGGSKKTQYF. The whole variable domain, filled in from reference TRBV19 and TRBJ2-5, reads DGGITQSPKYLFRKEGQNVTLSCEQNLNHDAMYWYRQDPGQGLRLIYYSQIVNDFQKGDIAEGYSVSREKKESFPLTVTSAQKNPTAFYLCASIDTGGSKKTQYFGPGTRLLVL.

CDR3 bases: TGTGCCAGCAGAAGGACAGCCTCTGGAAACACCATATATTTT. It yields the protein CASRRTASGNTIYF. The rearrangement joins TRBV5-6 to TRBJ1-3; the D gene is possibly TRBD1 (6 bases). V was shortened by 5 bases and J by 0 bases, with 9 bases between the two germline ends. CDR3 length: 14 amino acids. CDR1 is SGHDT and CDR2 is YYEEEE in the germline V gene.

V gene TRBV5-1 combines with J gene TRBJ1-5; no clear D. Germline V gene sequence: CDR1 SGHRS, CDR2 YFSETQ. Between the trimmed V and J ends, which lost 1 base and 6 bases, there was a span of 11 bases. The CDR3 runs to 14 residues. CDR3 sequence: CASSLYGGTQPQHF. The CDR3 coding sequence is TGCGCCAGCAGCTTGTATGGTGGCACTCAGCCCCAGCATTTT.

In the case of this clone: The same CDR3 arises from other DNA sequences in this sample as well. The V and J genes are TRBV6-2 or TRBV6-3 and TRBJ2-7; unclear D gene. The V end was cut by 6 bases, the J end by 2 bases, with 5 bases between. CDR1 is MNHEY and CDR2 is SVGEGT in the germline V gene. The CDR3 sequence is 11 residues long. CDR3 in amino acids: CASSPAYEQYF. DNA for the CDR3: TGTGCCAGCAGCCCCGCCTACGAGCAGTACTTC.